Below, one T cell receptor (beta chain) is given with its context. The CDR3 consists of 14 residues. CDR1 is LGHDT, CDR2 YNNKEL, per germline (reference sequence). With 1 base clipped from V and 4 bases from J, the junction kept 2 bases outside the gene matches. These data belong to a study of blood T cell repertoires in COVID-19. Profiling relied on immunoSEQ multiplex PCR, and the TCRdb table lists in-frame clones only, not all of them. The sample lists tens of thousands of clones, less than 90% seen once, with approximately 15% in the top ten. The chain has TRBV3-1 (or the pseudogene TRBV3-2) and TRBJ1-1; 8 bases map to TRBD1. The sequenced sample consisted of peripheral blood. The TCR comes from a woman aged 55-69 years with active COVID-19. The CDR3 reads CASSQGQGSTEAFF. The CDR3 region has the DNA TGTGCCAGCAGCCAAGGACAGGGGAGCACTGAAGCTTTCTTT.